This T cell receptor beta chain was identified in a study of CD8 T cells in ankylosing spondylitis. The TCR beta libraries were generated through quantitative 5'-RACE incorporating molecular barcodes. TCRdb ran MiXCR on the 5' RACE reads and lists one entry per CDR3 protein. The repertoire includes under 450,000 distinct CDR3 sequences, roughly 22% of them detected once, and 10% to 15% sits in the top ten. Losses at the gene ends were 5 bases for V and 5 bases for J; bases not matched to a gene: 10. The germline gives CDR1 MDHEN, CDR2 SYDVKM. This CDR3 comprises 15 residues. This chain joins TRBV28 and TRBJ2-7, with 9 bases identical to TRBD1. The sequenced sample consisted of blood, either unsorted or a sorted T cell fraction (not recorded which). The sequence came from a male donor with ankylosing spondylitis or in good health (not recorded which). CDR3 in DNA: TGTGCCAGCAGTCCCGACAGGGGGGGGATCGACGAGCAGTACTTC. As protein: CASSPDRGGIDEQYF.